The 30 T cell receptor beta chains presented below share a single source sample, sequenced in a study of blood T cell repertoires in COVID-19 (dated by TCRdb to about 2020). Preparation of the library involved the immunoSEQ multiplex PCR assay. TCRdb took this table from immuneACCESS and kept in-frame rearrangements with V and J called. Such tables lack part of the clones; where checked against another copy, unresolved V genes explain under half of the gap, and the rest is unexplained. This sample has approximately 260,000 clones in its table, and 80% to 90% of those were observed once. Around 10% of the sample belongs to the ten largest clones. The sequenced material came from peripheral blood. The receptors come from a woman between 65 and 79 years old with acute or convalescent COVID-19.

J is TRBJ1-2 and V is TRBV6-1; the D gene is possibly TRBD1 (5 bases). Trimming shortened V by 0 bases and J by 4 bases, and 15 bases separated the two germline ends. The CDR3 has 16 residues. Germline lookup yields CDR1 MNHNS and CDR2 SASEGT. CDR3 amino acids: CASSEAGGTRAYGYTF. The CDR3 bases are TGTGCCAGCAGTGAAGCGGGGGGGACTCGAGCCTATGGCTACACCTTC.

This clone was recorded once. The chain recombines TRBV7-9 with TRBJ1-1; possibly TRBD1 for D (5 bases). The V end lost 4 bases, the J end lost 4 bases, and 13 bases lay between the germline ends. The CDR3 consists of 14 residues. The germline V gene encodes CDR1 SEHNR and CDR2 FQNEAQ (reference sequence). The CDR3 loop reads CASSSQGSVTEAFF. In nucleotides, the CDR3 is TGTGCCAGCAGCTCTCAGGGCTCCGTCACTGAAGCTTTCTTT.

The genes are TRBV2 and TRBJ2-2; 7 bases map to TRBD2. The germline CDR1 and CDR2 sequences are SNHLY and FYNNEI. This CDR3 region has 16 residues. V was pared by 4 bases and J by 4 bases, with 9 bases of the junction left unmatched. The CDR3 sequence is CASSASPGLFTGELFF. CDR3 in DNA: TGTGCCAGCAGTGCATCTCCGGGACTATTCACCGGGGAGCTGTTTTTT.

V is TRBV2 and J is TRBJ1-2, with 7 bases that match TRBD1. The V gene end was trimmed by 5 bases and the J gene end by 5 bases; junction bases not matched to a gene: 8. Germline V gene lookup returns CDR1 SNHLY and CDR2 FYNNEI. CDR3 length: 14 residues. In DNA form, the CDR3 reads TGTGCCAGCAGTCCAACGACAGGGAGTTATGGCTACACCTTC. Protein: CASSPTTGSYGYTF.

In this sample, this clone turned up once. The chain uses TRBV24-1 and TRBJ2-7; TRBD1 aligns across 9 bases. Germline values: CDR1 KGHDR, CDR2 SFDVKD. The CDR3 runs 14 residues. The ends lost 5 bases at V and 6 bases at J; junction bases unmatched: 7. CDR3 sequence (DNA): TGTGCCACCAGTGCCCCGGGACAGGGAGGCGAGCAGTACTTC. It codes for CATSAPGQGGEQYF.

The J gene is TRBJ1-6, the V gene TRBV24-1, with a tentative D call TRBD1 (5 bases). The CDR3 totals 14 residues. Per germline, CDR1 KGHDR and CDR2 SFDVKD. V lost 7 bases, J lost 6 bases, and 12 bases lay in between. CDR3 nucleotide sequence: TGTGCCACCAGCCGGGGGGAAGGTAATTCACCCCTCCACTTT. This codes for CATSRGEGNSPLHF.

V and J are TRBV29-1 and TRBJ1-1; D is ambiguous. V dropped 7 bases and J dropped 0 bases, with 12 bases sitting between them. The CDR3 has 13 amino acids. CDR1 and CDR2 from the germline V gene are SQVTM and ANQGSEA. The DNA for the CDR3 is TGCAGCGAAACGGGGAAGATGAACACTGAAGCTTTCTTT. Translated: CSETGKMNTEAFF.

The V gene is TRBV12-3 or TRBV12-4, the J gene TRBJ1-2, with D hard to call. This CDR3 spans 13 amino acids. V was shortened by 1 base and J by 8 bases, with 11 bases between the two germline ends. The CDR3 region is CASSLGEGRGYTF. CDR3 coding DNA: TGTGCCAGCAGTTTAGGGGAGGGTCGGGGCTACACCTTC.

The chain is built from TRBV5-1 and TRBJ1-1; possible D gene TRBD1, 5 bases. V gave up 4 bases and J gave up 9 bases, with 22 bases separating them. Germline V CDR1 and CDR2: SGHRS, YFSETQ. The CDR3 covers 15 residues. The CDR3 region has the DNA TGCGCCAGCAGCCGGGAGACGGGACGGAGCCAACAAGCTTTCTTT. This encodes CASSRETGRSQQAFF.

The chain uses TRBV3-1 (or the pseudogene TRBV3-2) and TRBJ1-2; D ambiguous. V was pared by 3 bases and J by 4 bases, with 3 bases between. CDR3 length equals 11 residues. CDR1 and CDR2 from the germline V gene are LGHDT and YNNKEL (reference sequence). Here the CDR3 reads CASSQSYGYTF. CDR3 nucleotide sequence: TGTGCCAGCAGCCAGAGCTATGGCTACACCTTC.

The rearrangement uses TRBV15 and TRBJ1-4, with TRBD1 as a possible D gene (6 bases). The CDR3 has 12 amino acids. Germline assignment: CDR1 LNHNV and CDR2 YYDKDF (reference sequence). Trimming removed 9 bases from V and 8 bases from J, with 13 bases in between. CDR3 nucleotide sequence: TGTGCCACGTCGCAGGGGAAAGAAAAACTGTTTTTT. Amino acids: CATSQGKEKLFF.

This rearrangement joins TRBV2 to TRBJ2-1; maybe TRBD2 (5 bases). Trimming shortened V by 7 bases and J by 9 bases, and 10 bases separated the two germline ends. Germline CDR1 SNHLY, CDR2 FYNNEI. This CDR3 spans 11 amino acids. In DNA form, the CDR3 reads TGTGCCAGCATGAGGGCGGGTGAGCAGTTCTTC. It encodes CASMRAGEQFF.

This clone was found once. The CDR3, as DNA: TGTGCCAGTAGTACCGGGGGTAATTCACCCCTCCACTTT. Its protein product is CASSTGGNSPLHF. The rearrangement links TRBV19 to TRBJ1-6; D may be TRBD1 (5 bases). The CDR3 spans 13 residues. Trimming cost V 4 bases and J 6 bases, with 7 bases left between them. In germline, CDR1 is LNHDA, CDR2 SQIVND (reference sequence).

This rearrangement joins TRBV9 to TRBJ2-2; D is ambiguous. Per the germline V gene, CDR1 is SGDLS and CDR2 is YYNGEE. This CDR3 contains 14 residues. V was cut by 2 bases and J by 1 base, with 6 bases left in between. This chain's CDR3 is CASSVLMNTGELFF. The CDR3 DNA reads TGTGCCAGCAGCGTGTTAATGAACACCGGGGAGCTGTTTTTT.

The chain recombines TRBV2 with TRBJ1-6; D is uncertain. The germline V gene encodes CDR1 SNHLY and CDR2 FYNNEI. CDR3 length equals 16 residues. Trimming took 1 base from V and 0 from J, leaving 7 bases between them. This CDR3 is CASSEGWSSYNSPLHF. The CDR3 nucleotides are TGTGCCAGCAGTGAAGGATGGAGCTCCTATAATTCACCCCTCCACTTT.

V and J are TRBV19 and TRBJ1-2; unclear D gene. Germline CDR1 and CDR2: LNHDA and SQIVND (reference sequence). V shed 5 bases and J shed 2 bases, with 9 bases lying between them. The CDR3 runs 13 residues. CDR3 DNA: TGTGCCAGTAGTCCCGTTTTAAACTATGGCTACACCTTC. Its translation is CASSPVLNYGYTF.

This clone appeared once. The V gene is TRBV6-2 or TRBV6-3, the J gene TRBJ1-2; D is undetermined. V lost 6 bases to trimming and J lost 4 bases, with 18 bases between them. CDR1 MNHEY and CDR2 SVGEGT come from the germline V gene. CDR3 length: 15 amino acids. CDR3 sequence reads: CASSPTWVWAYGYTF. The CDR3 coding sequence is TGTGCCAGCAGCCCCACCTGGGTGTGGGCCTATGGCTACACCTTC.

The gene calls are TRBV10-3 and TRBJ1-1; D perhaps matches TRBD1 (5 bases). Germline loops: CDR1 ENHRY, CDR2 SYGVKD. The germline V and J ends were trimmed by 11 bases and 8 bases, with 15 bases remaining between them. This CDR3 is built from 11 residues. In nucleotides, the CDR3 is TGTGCCTCCCGAGGGGAGGCGGAAGCTTTCTTT. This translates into CASRGEAEAFF.

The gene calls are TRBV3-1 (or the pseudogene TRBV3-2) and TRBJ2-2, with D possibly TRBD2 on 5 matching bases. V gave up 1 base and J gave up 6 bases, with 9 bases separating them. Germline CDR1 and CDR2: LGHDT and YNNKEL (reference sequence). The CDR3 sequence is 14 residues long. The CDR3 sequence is CASSQGRGPGELFF. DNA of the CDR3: TGTGCCAGCAGCCAAGGGCGAGGGCCCGGGGAGCTGTTTTTT.

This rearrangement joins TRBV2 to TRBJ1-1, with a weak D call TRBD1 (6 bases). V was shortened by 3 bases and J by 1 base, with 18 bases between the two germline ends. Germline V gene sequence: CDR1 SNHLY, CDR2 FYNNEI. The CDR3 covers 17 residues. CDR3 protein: CASSDSQGIIGNTEAFF. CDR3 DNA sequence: TGTGCCAGCAGTGATAGCCAGGGGATTATTGGGAACACTGAAGCTTTCTTT.

CDR3 in amino acids: CASSFDGITTDTQYF. CDR3 sequence (DNA): TGTGCCAGCAGCTTTGACGGGATAACTACAGATACGCAGTATTTT. This rearrangement joins TRBV5-6 to TRBJ2-3; perhaps TRBD2 as D (5 bases). Trimming stripped 2 bases from V and 3 bases from J, with 13 bases between. The CDR3 has 15 amino acids. Germline values: CDR1 SGHDT, CDR2 YYEEEE. Using reference TRBV5-6 and TRBJ2-3 for the parts outside the CDR3, the full variable domain is DAGVTQSPTHLIKTRGQQVTLRCSPKSGHDTVSWYQQALGQGPQFIFQYYEEEERQRGNFPDRFSGHQFPNYSSELNVNALLLGDSALYLCASSFDGITTDTQYFGPGTRLTVL.

The CDR3 nucleotides are TGTGCCAGCAGCCAGCTAGGCCGTGAAGACATTCAGTACTTC. It yields the protein CASSQLGREDIQYF. The chain recombines TRBV5-4 with TRBJ2-4, with D uncertain. V shed 4 bases and J shed 8 bases, with 16 bases lying between them. This CDR3 has 14 residues. Germline assignment: CDR1 SGHNT and CDR2 YYREEE (reference sequence).

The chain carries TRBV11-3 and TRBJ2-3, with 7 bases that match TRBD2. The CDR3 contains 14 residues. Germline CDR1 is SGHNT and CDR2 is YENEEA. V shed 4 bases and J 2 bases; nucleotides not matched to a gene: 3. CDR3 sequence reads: CASSSGTITDTQYF. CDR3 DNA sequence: TGTGCCAGCAGCTCCGGGACTATCACAGATACGCAGTATTTT.

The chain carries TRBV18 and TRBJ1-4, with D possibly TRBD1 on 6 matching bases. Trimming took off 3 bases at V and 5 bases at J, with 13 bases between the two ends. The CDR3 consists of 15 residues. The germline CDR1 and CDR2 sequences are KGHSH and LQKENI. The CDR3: CASSPVQGSNEKLFF. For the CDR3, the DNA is TGTGCCAGCTCACCCGTACAGGGCTCAAATGAAAAACTGTTTTTT.

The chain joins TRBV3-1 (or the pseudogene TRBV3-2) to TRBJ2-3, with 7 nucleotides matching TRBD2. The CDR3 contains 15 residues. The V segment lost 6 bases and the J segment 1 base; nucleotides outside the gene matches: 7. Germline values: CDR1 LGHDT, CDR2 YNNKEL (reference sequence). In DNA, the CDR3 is TGTGCCAGCAGTCCAGCTAGCGGCGGCACAGATACGCAGTATTTT. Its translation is CASSPASGGTDTQYF.

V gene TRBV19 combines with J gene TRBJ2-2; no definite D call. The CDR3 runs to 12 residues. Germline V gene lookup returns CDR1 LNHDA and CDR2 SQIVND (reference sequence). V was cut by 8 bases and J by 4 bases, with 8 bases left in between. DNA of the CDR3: TGTGCCAGTCGTTGGAGCACCGGGGAGCTGTTTTTT. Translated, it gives CASRWSTGELFF.

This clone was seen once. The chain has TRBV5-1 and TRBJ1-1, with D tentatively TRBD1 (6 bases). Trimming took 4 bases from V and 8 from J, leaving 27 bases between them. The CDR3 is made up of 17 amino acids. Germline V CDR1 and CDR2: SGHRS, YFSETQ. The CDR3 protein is CASSRIRQDNRLSEAFF. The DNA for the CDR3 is TGCGCCAGCAGCCGAATACGACAGGACAATCGGTTATCCGAAGCTTTCTTT.

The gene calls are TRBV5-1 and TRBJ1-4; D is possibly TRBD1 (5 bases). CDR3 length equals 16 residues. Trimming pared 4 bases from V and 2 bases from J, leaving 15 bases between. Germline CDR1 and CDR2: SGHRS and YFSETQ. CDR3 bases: TGCGCCAGCAGCCTGGGGCGGGGACGGACTAATGAAAAACTGTTTTTT. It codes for CASSLGRGRTNEKLFF. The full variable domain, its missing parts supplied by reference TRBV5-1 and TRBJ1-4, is KAGVTQTPRYLIKTRGQQVTLSCSPISGHRSVSWYQQTPGQGLQFLFEYFSETQRNKGNFPGRFSGRQFSNSRSEMNVSTLELGDSALYLCASSLGRGRTNEKLFFGSGTQLSVL.

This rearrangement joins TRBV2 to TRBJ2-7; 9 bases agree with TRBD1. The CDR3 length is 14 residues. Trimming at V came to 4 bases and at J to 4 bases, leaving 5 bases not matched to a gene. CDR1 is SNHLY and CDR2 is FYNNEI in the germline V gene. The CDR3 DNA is TGTGCCAGCAGTGGAACAGGGGGCGTTTACGAGCAGTACTTC. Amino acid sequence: CASSGTGGVYEQYF. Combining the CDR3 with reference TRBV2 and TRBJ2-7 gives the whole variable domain EPEVTQTPSHQVTQMGQEVILRCVPISNHLYFYWYRQILGQKVEFLVSFYNNEISEKSEIFDDQFSVERPDGSNFTLKIRSTKLEDSAMYFCASSGTGGVYEQYFGPGTRLTVT.

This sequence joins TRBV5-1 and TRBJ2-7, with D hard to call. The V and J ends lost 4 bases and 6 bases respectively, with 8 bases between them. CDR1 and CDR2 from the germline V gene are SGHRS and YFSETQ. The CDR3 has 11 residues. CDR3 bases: TGCGCCAGCAGCCTCACGCGCGAGCAGTACTTC. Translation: CASSLTREQYF.